The 12 T cell receptor beta chains presented below share a single source sample, sequenced in a study of blood T cell repertoires in COVID-19. The assay was immunoSEQ multiplex PCR, and TCRdb's table has in-frame clones only and misses some. The table records tens of thousands of clones, 70% to 85% of them present only once. Sequencing used peripheral blood. These receptors were obtained from a man in his 70s with acute or convalescent COVID-19.

This clone appeared a single time. This sequence joins TRBV2 and TRBJ2-1; D is undetermined. The germline V and J ends were trimmed by 8 bases and 0 bases, with 11 bases remaining between them. Germline loops: CDR1 SNHLY, CDR2 FYNNEI. This CDR3 is built from 14 residues. The CDR3, as DNA: TGTGCCAGCGGCAGGTCGAGCTCCTACAATGAGCAGTTCTTC. Translated: CASGRSSSYNEQFF.

The chain employs TRBV3-1 (or the pseudogene TRBV3-2) and TRBJ1-2; D is unclear. The CDR3 covers 14 residues. Trimming took 0 bases from V and 0 from J, leaving 5 bases between them. CDR1 and CDR2 from the germline V gene are LGHDT and YNNKEL (reference sequence). CDR3 region: CASSQDFSNYGYTF. The CDR3 nucleotides are TGTGCCAGCAGCCAAGATTTCTCTAACTATGGCTACACCTTC.

The chain joins TRBV28 to TRBJ1-3, with 12 bases matching TRBD1. J lost 0 bases, V lost 7 bases, and 10 bases had no gene match. From germline, CDR1 is MDHEN and CDR2 SYDVKM. CDR3 length: 18 residues. The CDR3 here is CASIPGQGAPNSGNTIYF. The CDR3 coding sequence is TGTGCCAGCATTCCGGGACAGGGGGCCCCTAACTCTGGAAACACCATATATTTT.

The genes are TRBV5-4 and TRBJ1-2; TRBD1 is a possible D gene (6 bases). This CDR3 comprises 17 residues. Germline values: CDR1 SGHNT, CDR2 YYREEE (reference sequence). The ends were cut back, 4 bases at V and 3 bases at J, with 22 bases in the middle. CDR3 protein: CASSPLDGGGQDYGYTF. The DNA for the CDR3 is TGTGCCAGCAGCCCCCTCGACGGGGGGGGGCAAGACTATGGCTACACCTTC. Complete variable domain (other parts from reference TRBV5-4 and TRBJ1-2): ETGVTQSPTHLIKTRGQQVTLRCSSQSGHNTVSWYQQALGQGPQFIFQYYREEENGRGNFPPRFSGLQFPNYSSELNVNALELDDSALYLCASSPLDGGGQDYGYTFGSGTRLTVV.

This chain uses TRBV5-1 with TRBJ1-1, with D maybe TRBD1 (5 bases). Germline V gene lookup returns CDR1 SGHRS and CDR2 YFSETQ. The CDR3 totals 16 residues. V lost 2 bases and J 0 bases, leaving 14 bases between the germline ends. The CDR3 bases are TGCGCCAGCAGCTTACTTAGACAGAACATGAACACTGAAGCTTTCTTT. It yields the protein CASSLLRQNMNTEAFF.

The chain couples TRBV5-1 to TRBJ1-1, with 8 bases aligning to TRBD1. CDR1 SGHRS and CDR2 YFSETQ come from the germline V gene. The CDR3 loop spans 15 amino acids. With V trimmed by 5 bases and J by 4 bases, 10 bases remained unmatched. DNA of the CDR3: TGCGCCAGCAGATGGGGGACAGGTCGGGGCACTGAAGCTTTCTTT. The encoded protein is CASRWGTGRGTEAFF.

The J gene is TRBJ2-1, the V gene TRBV30; maybe TRBD2 (7 bases). Germline V gene sequence: CDR1 GTSNPN, CDR2 SVGIG (reference sequence). This CDR3 comprises 14 residues. With 2 bases removed from V and 2 bases from J, the gap between germline ends came to 10 bases. Written as DNA, the CDR3 is TGTGCCTGGAGTAAGGGGGGGACCTACAATGAGCAGTTCTTC. It specifies CAWSKGGTYNEQFF.

This clone occurred a few times. The chain has TRBV10-2 and TRBJ1-2; D is perhaps TRBD1 (5 bases). The CDR3 spans 14 residues. Trimming shortened V by 2 bases and J by 4 bases, and 11 bases separated the two germline ends. CDR1 WSHSY and CDR2 SAAADI come from the germline V gene. The CDR3 DNA follows: TGCGCCAGCAGTGAGAACGGACACCGCTATGGCTACACCTTC. Protein: CASSENGHRYGYTF.

The chain links TRBV27 to TRBJ1-2, with TRBD1 identical over 7 bases. Germline-derived CDR1 and CDR2 are MNHEY and SMNVEV (reference sequence). The J segment lost 2 bases and the V segment lost 0 bases, leaving 6 bases of the junction unmatched. There are 16 residues in the CDR3. The CDR3 here is CASSLSKTGSNYGYTF. CDR3 coding DNA: TGTGCCAGCAGTTTATCGAAGACAGGGAGCAACTATGGCTACACCTTC.

The J gene is TRBJ2-2, the V gene TRBV7-2; D is ambiguous. This CDR3 is 11 amino acids long. From germline, CDR1 is SGHTA and CDR2 FQGNSA. V lost 10 bases, J lost 6 bases, and 9 bases lay in between. CDR3 DNA: TGTGCCACCGCAACACCCGGGGAGCTGTTTTTT. Protein sequence: CATATPGELFF.

This CDR3 is CASSSAGTSVNYGYTF. CDR3 DNA sequence: TGTGCCAGCAGCTCAGCAGGGACATCGGTTAACTATGGCTACACCTTC. The V gene is TRBV7-9, the J gene TRBJ1-2; TRBD1 is a possible D gene (6 bases). Germline-derived CDR1 and CDR2 are SEHNR and FQNEAQ (reference sequence). This CDR3 region has 16 residues. V lost 4 bases and J lost 1, with 16 bases in between.

The genes are TRBV6-5 and TRBJ2-7; weak D call: TRBD2 (5 bases). This CDR3 has 15 residues. Between the trimmed V and J ends, which lost 6 bases and 2 bases, there was a span of 17 bases. Germline CDR1 and CDR2: MNHEY and SVGAGI. CDR3 in amino acids: CASRQGIGLTYEQYF. CDR3 DNA: TGTGCCAGCAGGCAAGGGATCGGACTCACCTACGAGCAGTACTTC.